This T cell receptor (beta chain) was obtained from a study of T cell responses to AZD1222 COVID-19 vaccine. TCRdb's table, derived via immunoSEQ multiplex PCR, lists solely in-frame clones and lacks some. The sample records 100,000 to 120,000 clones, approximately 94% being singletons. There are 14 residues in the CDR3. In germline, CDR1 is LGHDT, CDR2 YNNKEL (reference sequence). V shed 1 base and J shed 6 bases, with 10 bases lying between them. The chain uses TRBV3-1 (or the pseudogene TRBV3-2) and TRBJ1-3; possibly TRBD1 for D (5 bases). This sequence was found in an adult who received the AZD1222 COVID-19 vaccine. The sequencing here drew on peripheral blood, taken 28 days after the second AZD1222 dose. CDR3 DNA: TGTGCCAGCAGCCAAGCCCAGGGTCTAAACACCATATATTTT. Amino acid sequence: CASSQAQGLNTIYF.